This T cell receptor beta chain was captured by sequencing in a study of T cell responses to AZD1222 COVID-19 vaccine. Overall study results and limits: Donors were largely white British and mainly female; clonal diversity was possibly underestimated. The peak T cell response came first, and repertoires were sampled only after it.

CDR1 and CDR2 (germline): WNHNN, SYGVQD (reference sequence). Trimming stripped 3 bases from V and 3 bases from J, with 9 bases between. The CDR3 totals 14 residues. The table came from immunoSEQ multiplex PCR; TCRdb's copy has only in-frame clones and leaves some out. In the table there are some 160,000 clones, roughly 89% of which are singletons. As concerns this clone: No antigen is known for it.

The material sequenced was peripheral blood, taken 28 days after the second AZD1222 dose. The chain combines TRBV10-1 with TRBJ2-1; TRBD2 might be the D (5 bases). The TCR originated in an adult who received the AZD1222 COVID-19 vaccine. Written as DNA, the CDR3 is TGCGCCAGCAGTGATTACGGGGTCTACAATGAGCAGTTCTTC. Protein: CASSDYGVYNEQFF.